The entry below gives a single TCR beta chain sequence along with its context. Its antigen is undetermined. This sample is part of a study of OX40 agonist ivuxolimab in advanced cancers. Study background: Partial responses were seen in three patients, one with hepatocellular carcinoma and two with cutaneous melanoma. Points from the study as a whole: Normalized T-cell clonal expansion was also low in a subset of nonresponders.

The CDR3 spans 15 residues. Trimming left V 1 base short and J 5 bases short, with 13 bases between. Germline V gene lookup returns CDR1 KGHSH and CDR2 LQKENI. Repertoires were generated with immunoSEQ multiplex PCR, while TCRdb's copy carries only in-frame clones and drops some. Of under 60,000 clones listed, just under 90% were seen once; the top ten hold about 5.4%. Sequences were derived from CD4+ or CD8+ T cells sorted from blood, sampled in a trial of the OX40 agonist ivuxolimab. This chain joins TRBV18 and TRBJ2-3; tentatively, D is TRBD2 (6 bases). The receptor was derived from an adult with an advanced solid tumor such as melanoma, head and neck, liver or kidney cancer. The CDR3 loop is CASSPQRLAKDTQYF. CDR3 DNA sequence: TGTGCCAGCTCACCACAGCGGCTAGCGAAAGATACGCAGTATTTT.